This note documents a single T cell receptor beta chain sequence. This sample was included in a study of control samples from healthy donors and cancer patients. Assay used: immunoSEQ multiplex PCR; TCRdb lists only in-frame clones, some missing. The sample carries fewer than 15,000 clones, approximately 93% recorded once. V was clipped by 4 bases and J by 6 bases; unmatched bases: 6. The germline V gene has CDR1 SQVTM and CDR2 ANQGSEA. The CDR3 covers 13 residues. V is TRBV29-1 and J is TRBJ2-3; TRBD1 aligns across 8 bases. Source material: PBMCs. The receptor was isolated from a man aged 65 to 79 with head and neck cancer. DNA of the CDR3: TGCAGCGTTGGGCAGGGGGCATCGGATACGCAGTATTTT. It codes for CSVGQGASDTQYF.